This TCR beta chain appears in the sequencing data of a study of cytomegalovirus exposure and HLA in healthy donors. V was shortened by 2 bases and J by 2 bases, with 13 bases between the two germline ends. This CDR3 contains 15 residues. PCR primers comprised 60 Vbeta and 13 Jbeta primers. The repertoire was sequenced with immunoSEQ multiplex PCR; TCRdb's copy has only in-frame clones and lacks some. This repertoire shows 210,000 or so clones, 70% to 85% found once; its top ten account for 0.58%. Everyone who donated was a healthy bone marrow donor. The rearrangement uses TRBV5-3 and TRBJ1-2; D not certain. TRBV5-3 belongs to the ORF category, with a function that is uncertain. This TCR came from a woman between 35 and 50 years old in good health and CMV-seronegative. Sequencing was performed on PBMCs. CDR3 loop: CARSLNLSGNYGYTF. The CDR3 DNA follows: TGTGCCAGAAGCTTAAACCTTTCGGGGAACTATGGCTACACCTTC.